The entry below gives a single T cell receptor (beta chain) sequence along with its context. Methods used by the authors: Quantification of nucleated cells was approximated via reference gene primer amplification. Sequenced by immunoSEQ multiplex PCR; TCRdb stores in-frame clones only, minus some. V and J calls and clone size are as listed in that table; D and trimming were resolved from the DNA. Of roughly 250,000 clones in the sample, around four fifths are singletons; the top ten hold roughly 8.7%. The data are from a study of blood T cell repertoires in COVID-19. About the study: T cells, B-cell-depleted T cells, or PBMCs supplied cDNA or gDNA.

Material for sequencing was peripheral blood. The clonotype originates from a man aged 35 to 55 with active or convalescent COVID-19.

As DNA, the CDR3 is TGTGCCAGCAGCTTAGACGGGGTGTATTCACCCCTCCACTTT. Protein product: CASSLDGVYSPLHF. The rearrangement uses TRBV11-3 and TRBJ1-6, with D unclear. V was trimmed by 0 bases and J by 8 bases, leaving 8 bases between them. The CDR3 is made up of 14 amino acids. Germline V gene data show CDR1 as SGHNT and CDR2 as YENEEA.